This T cell receptor beta chain was profiled in a study of blood T cell repertoires in COVID-19. As for the study in general: The study drew acute and convalescent COVID-19 samples from the United States, Italy and Spain.

Individuals aged roughly 18 to 95 years were recruited from fewer than 25 US areas. The CDR3 runs 12 residues. In germline, CDR1 is SGHRS, CDR2 YFSETQ. V gave up 5 bases and J gave up 8 bases; unmatched junction bases: 4. Assay used: immunoSEQ multiplex PCR; TCRdb lists only in-frame clones, some missing. The sample holds roughly 300,000 clones, about 93% seen once. The sequence came from a young woman who had recovered from COVID-19. The chain has TRBV5-1 and TRBJ2-1, with TRBD1 matching 7 bases. Material for sequencing was PBMCs or T cells enriched from blood (not recorded which). The CDR3 sequence: CASSYRGDEQFF. For the CDR3, the DNA is TGCGCCAGCAGTTACAGGGGCGATGAGCAGTTCTTC.